This T cell receptor beta chain is from a study of lymphopenia after photon versus proton radiotherapy (dated by TCRdb to between 2018 and 2021). Broadly, across the study: The study compared the immunological effects of photon versus proton radiation therapy in patients with gastrointestinal tumors who developed high-grade lymphopenia. The goal of the study was to describe how the two radiation modalities differ in their effects on the immune system. The cohort included some 20 patients with gastrointestinal tumors who developed lymphopenia after receiving either photon or proton therapy. On the study overall, not on this receptor specifically: Across the cohort, a larger post-nadir drop in TCR diversity was inversely correlated with overall survival time among patients who died. During treatment, patients who received proton therapy stayed relatively stable, whereas patients who received photon therapy lost naive T cells and TCR diversity and gained effector/memory populations. The survival association was assessed only in patients who died, and the authors presented better survival with proton therapy as a possibility rather than a demonstrated result. After the lymphocyte count nadir, oligoclonal expansion, especially of CD8+ Temra cells, was observed in photon-treated repertoires, and the drop in diversity was driven by this expansion.

Receptors were amplified or captured by the immunoSEQ multiplex PCR assay. T cell repertoires were profiled by deep sequencing of rearranged TCR beta loci, alongside multiparametric flow cytometry. TCRdb limited this immuneACCESS table to in-frame rearrangements with V and J called. A share of clones is missing; checked studies link under half to unresolved V genes, and the rest is unexplained. Across this sample there are about 4,900 clones, with about nine tenths seen only once. The top ten clonotypes cover 20% to 25% of the sample. Trimmed from V: 8 bases; trimmed from J: 6 bases; junction bases lacking a gene match: 0. The CDR3 covers 11 residues, taking in both the cysteine and the phenylalanine. Only the CDR3 DNA stays, 33 bases, in frame from base 1. The germline V gene (reference sequence) gives CDR1 as WNHNN and CDR2 as SYGVQD. With respect to this clone: Its antigen is unknown. No much larger clone exists at a distance of one base, and base qualities are not known.

The chain was built from TRBV10-1 and TRBJ2-3; the junction holds 9 bases that match TRBD2. The sample in question was peripheral blood, obtained from a patient treated with photon-based radiotherapy. This receptor was identified in a man at least 80 years old with cholangiocarcinoma. For the CDR3, the sequence is CASGLADTQYF. The nucleotide sequence is given as TGCGCCAGCGGACTAGCGGATACGCAGTATTTT.